This T cell receptor beta chain stems from a study of long-term antiretroviral therapy in people with HIV. General study findings and limits: Blood collection from about 2004 to 2017 possibly occurred under older ART regimens.

Regarding this clone: Its antigen is unknown.

In the United States, treatment was given to all participants with HIV. Runs used v3.0 of the immunoSEQ assay and were done at survey level. For each individual sample, sequencing targeted roughly 35,000-50,000 T-cell genomes. The assay was immunoSEQ multiplex PCR, and TCRdb's table has in-frame clones only and misses some. The data show about 10,000 clones, roughly four fifths seen once. Sequences were derived from unsorted PBMCs, sampled 0.7 years after starting antiretroviral therapy. This clonotype was sampled from a man aged 35-49 years with HIV.

As DNA, the CDR3 is TGTGCCAGCAGCTATACGGGAAATGAAAAACTGTTTTTT. Translating it yields CASSYTGNEKLFF. The chain has TRBV7-2 and TRBJ1-4, with no clear D. This CDR3 is built from 13 residues. Germline assignment: CDR1 SGHTA and CDR2 FQGNSA. Trimming removed 4 bases from V and 5 bases from J, with 8 bases in between.